The 19 T cell receptor beta chains below come from one sample, sequenced in a study of blood T cell repertoires in COVID-19. The method was immunoSEQ multiplex PCR; TCRdb's version includes in-frame clones alone and lacks a portion of them. The sample shows 120,000 or so clones, approximately 90% of them seen only once. Sequencing used peripheral blood. These receptors were collected from a woman aged 50 to 60 with acute or convalescent COVID-19.

The chain employs TRBV7-8 and TRBJ2-7; TRBD1 aligns across 10 bases. This CDR3 spans 14 amino acids. After removal of 0 bases from V and 4 bases from J, the junction contained 0 bases not matched to a gene. The germline V gene encodes CDR1 SGHVS and CDR2 FQNEAQ. This CDR3 is CASSLAGQGYEQYF. The CDR3 DNA reads TGTGCCAGCAGCTTAGCGGGACAGGGGTACGAGCAGTACTTC.

The genes are TRBV2 and TRBJ2-1; 8 positions agree with TRBD2. The germline CDR1 and CDR2 sequences are SNHLY and FYNNEI. CDR3 length equals 16 residues. Trimming removed 6 bases from V and 10 bases from J; junction bases left unmatched: 17. CDR3 sequence (DNA): TGTGCCAGCAGCGAACCGGGACTAGGGTCCGAAAGGGAGCAGTTCTTC. Translated, it gives CASSEPGLGSEREQFF.

The V call is TRBV19, the J call TRBJ2-3, with 8 bases matching TRBD1. The germline gives CDR1 LNHDA, CDR2 SQIVND (reference sequence). Trimming cost V 0 bases and J 5 bases; bases outside gene matches: 10. The CDR3 extends over 17 amino acids. CDR3 in amino acids: CASSIDGGRGQGDTQYF. CDR3 nucleotide sequence: TGTGCCAGTAGTATAGATGGTGGCAGGGGGCAGGGAGATACGCAGTATTTT.

The chain carries TRBV18 and TRBJ1-1, with TRBD1 identical over 7 bases. The V gene end was trimmed by 2 bases and the J gene end by 0 bases; junction bases not matched to a gene: 6. The germline V gene has CDR1 KGHSH and CDR2 LQKENI. This CDR3 region has 16 residues. The CDR3 sequence: CASSPGRGIVNTEAFF. The CDR3, as DNA: TGTGCCAGCTCACCAGGCAGGGGGATCGTGAACACTGAAGCTTTCTTT.

The rearrangement links TRBV3-1 (or the pseudogene TRBV3-2) to TRBJ1-5; TRBD1 matches at 8 bases. Losses at the gene ends were 3 bases for V and 2 bases for J; bases not matched to a gene: 0. Germline CDR1 LGHDT, CDR2 YNNKEL (reference sequence). The CDR3 spans 14 residues. Written as DNA, the CDR3 is TGTGCCAGCAGCCAGACAGGGGGCAATCAGCCCCAGCATTTT. This sequence encodes CASSQTGGNQPQHF.

This clone was seen a few times. The chain carries TRBV28 and TRBJ2-5; perhaps TRBD1 as D (5 bases). Germline lookup yields CDR1 MDHEN and CDR2 SYDVKM. The CDR3 extends over 14 amino acids. The V end was cut by 4 bases, the J end by 2 bases, with 11 bases between. The CDR3 spells CASSYPGSQETQYF. For the CDR3, the DNA is TGTGCCAGCAGTTACCCAGGGTCGCAAGAGACCCAGTACTTC.

CDR3 residues: CASSGGLRYNSPLHF. CDR3 DNA sequence: TGTGCCAGCAGTGGAGGGCTTCGGTATAATTCACCCCTCCACTTT. V and J are TRBV6-4 and TRBJ1-6, with unresolved D. The CDR3 covers 15 residues. Trimming pared 4 bases from V and 4 bases from J, leaving 11 bases between. In germline, CDR1 is MRHNA, CDR2 SNTAGT.

This rearrangement joins TRBV27 to TRBJ1-2; D gene unclear. The CDR3 has 13 amino acids. Germline V CDR1 and CDR2: MNHEY, SMNVEV (reference sequence). Trimming removed 2 bases from V and 6 bases from J, with 10 bases in between. The CDR3 nucleotides read TGTGCCAGCAGTTTACGTGGGAGTGATGGCTACACCTTC. Translated, it gives CASSLRGSDGYTF.

This chain connects TRBV6-5 to TRBJ1-2, with TRBD1 as a possible D gene (5 bases). Germline lookup yields CDR1 MNHEY and CDR2 SVGAGI. Trimming stripped 3 bases from V and 4 bases from J, with 12 bases between. The CDR3 has 14 amino acids. CDR3 protein: CASSYGGRVYGYTF. In DNA, the CDR3 is TGTGCCAGCAGTTATGGGGGGAGGGTCTATGGCTACACCTTC.

This clone was seen more than once but under ten times. The chain is built from TRBV3-1 (or the pseudogene TRBV3-2) and TRBJ1-2; D call uncertain. The CDR3 consists of 16 residues. The V gene lost 0 bases and the J gene lost 4 bases, with 15 bases spanning the gap. Germline V gene data show CDR1 as LGHDT and CDR2 as YNNKEL (reference sequence). The CDR3 sequence is CASSQDRAGEVYGYTF. The CDR3 coding sequence is TGTGCCAGCAGCCAAGATCGGGCCGGGGAGGTCTATGGCTACACCTTC.

The chain links TRBV6-6 to TRBJ1-6; 8 nucleotides align to TRBD1. J was trimmed by 10 bases and V by 2 bases; bases with no gene match: 4. The germline CDR1 and CDR2 sequences are MNHNY and SVGAGI (reference sequence). The CDR3 covers 14 residues. The CDR3 spells CASSYGQGRSPLHF. In nucleotides, the CDR3 is TGTGCCAGCAGTTACGGACAGGGTCGGTCACCCCTCCACTTT.

The chain is built from TRBV6-5 and TRBJ1-1; weak D call: TRBD1 (5 bases). V was cut by 6 bases and J by 4 bases, with 18 bases left in between. This CDR3 is 15 amino acids long. The germline V gene has CDR1 MNHEY and CDR2 SVGAGI. CDR3 sequence reads: CASSLGGLRSTEAFF. CDR3 DNA: TGTGCCAGCAGCCTCGGGGGACTGAGGAGCACTGAAGCTTTCTTT.

The sample holds one count of this clone. V and J are TRBV4-1 and TRBJ1-5, with TRBD1 matching over 9 bases. Germline values: CDR1 MGHRA, CDR2 YSYEKL. This CDR3 contains 17 residues. After removal of 4 bases from V and 1 base from J, the junction contained 8 bases not matched to a gene. CDR3 residues: CASSLAPGQGSNQPQHF. The CDR3 nucleotides read TGCGCCAGCAGCCTGGCCCCTGGACAGGGGAGCAATCAGCCCCAGCATTTT.

The chain carries TRBV4-1 and TRBJ1-5; weak D call: TRBD1 (5 bases). The CDR3 runs 15 residues. Per germline, CDR1 MGHRA and CDR2 YSYEKL. With 0 bases removed from V and 1 base from J, the gap between germline ends came to 7 bases. The CDR3 coding sequence is TGCGCCAGCAGCCAAGACGGGGGAAGCAATCAGCCCCAGCATTTT. Protein sequence: CASSQDGGSNQPQHF.

This chain links TRBV3-1 (or the pseudogene TRBV3-2) with TRBJ2-1, with 7 bases lining up with TRBD2. The trim removed 4 bases at V and 4 bases at J, leaving 7 bases unmatched. Germline V gives CDR1 LGHDT, CDR2 YNNKEL (reference sequence). The CDR3 has 15 residues. For the CDR3, the DNA is TGTGCCAGCAGCCCCGGGGAGGGCGGTTACAATGAGCAGTTCTTC. Protein product: CASSPGEGGYNEQFF.

The chain carries TRBV27 and TRBJ1-1, with 7 bases identical to TRBD1. Germline trimming cut 10 bases from V and 0 bases from J; bases unmatched to any gene: 5. There are 13 residues in the CDR3. Germline V gene sequence: CDR1 MNHEY, CDR2 SMNVEV (reference sequence). Here the CDR3 reads CATRQGMNTEAFF. DNA for the CDR3: TGTGCCACCCGACAGGGAATGAACACTGAAGCTTTCTTT.

This clone occurred a few times. Here the CDR3 reads CASSTGTGTDELFF. CDR3 nucleotide sequence: TGTGCCAGCAGCACCGGGACCGGGACAGACGAACTGTTTTTT. This chain joins TRBV11-3 and TRBJ1-4; 7 bases line up with TRBD1. V was pared by 5 bases and J by 12 bases, with 12 bases of the junction left unmatched. Per the germline V gene, CDR1 is SGHNT and CDR2 is YENEEA. This CDR3 has 14 amino acids.

The chain carries TRBV7-2 and TRBJ2-7, with D possibly TRBD2 on 7 matching bases. Between the trimmed V and J ends, which lost 2 bases and 4 bases, there was a span of 15 bases. CDR3 length equals 15 residues. The V gene's germline CDR1 is SGHTA and CDR2 FQGNSA. CDR3 coding DNA: TGTGCCAGCAGCTTATCGTCCGGGGGGCGGTACGAGCAGTACTTC. It specifies CASSLSSGGRYEQYF.

V gene TRBV7-2 combines with J gene TRBJ1-2, with D possibly TRBD1 on 5 matching bases. V was pared by 1 base and J by 8 bases, with 14 bases between. The CDR3 runs 14 residues. Germline CDR1 and CDR2: SGHTA and FQGNSA. The CDR3 reads CASSLGRALPGYTF. CDR3 sequence (DNA): TGTGCCAGCAGCTTAGGCAGGGCGCTACCGGGCTACACCTTC.